This TCR beta chain originates from a study of shared clonotypes between healthy human individuals. The material for each subset, its genomic DNA, was split evenly across several immunoSEQ plates. The data were produced by immunoSEQ multiplex PCR, yet TCRdb's version contains in-frame clones alone and is incomplete. The sample contains around 200,000 clones, 66% of which appear only once. CDR1 SGHTA and CDR2 FQGTGA come from the germline V gene. V dropped 5 bases and J dropped 5; count of bases not matched to a gene: 5. This CDR3 comprises 14 residues. The chain has TRBV7-3 and TRBJ1-1; TRBD1 matches at 10 bases. The sequenced sample consisted of memory CD4+ T cells sorted from blood. Subset specified: CD45RA-negative fraction. The clonotype originates from a man aged 25 to 40 in good health. This chain's CDR3 is CASSQGTGETEAFF. Written as DNA, the CDR3 is TGTGCCAGCAGCCAGGGGACAGGGGAGACTGAAGCTTTCTTT.